A single sample gave rise to the 2 T cell receptor beta chains below, sequenced in a study of blood T cell repertoires in COVID-19. TCRdb keeps only in-frame clones here, not all; method: immunoSEQ multiplex PCR. This sample carries more than 100,000 clones, around 90% of them seen once, and the ten largest clones take about 3%. Input material: peripheral blood. The receptors shown here come from a human donor in a cohort sampled during active COVID-19.

This chain connects TRBV7-8 to TRBJ1-5; D is ambiguous. The CDR3 totals 13 residues. V was shortened by 3 bases and J by 4 bases, with 7 bases between the two germline ends. The V gene's germline CDR1 is SGHVS and CDR2 FQNEAQ. Here the CDR3 reads CASSFNSNQPQHF. The CDR3 bases are TGTGCCAGCAGCTTTAACAGTAATCAGCCCCAGCATTTT. Full variable domain (remainder filled in from reference TRBV7-8 and TRBJ1-5): GAGVSQSPRYKVAKRGQDVALRCDPISGHVSLFWYQQALGQGPEFLTYFQNEAQLDKSGLPSDRFFAERPEGSVSTLKIQRTQQEDSAVYLCASSFNSNQPQHFGDGTRLSIL.

This rearrangement joins TRBV27 to TRBJ2-2; tentative D call: TRBD1 (6 bases). Trimming took off 4 bases at V and 8 bases at J, with 20 bases between the two ends. The CDR3 spans 16 residues. Germline loops: CDR1 MNHEY, CDR2 SMNVEV (reference sequence). CDR3 nucleotides: TGTGCCAGCAGTTCCTTCGGGGTGGGGGCGTTGGGGGAGCTGTTTTTT. Amino acid sequence: CASSSFGVGALGELFF.